This TCR beta chain was observed in a study of cytotoxic CD8 clonotypes in ibrutinib-treated CLL. The overall study: Partial response was seen in approximately 24 patients and complete response in 2; after median about six years, around 14 stayed remitted, around 12 progressed. Whole-study results and caveats: The clonality went up when patients responded to ibrutinib and dropped back toward baseline at progression. While tracking circulating CD8+ T-cell counts, baseline clonality exceeded that of age-matched healthy donors.

The sample holds one count of this clone. Its cognate antigen is unknown. Sequencing was designed to attain a depth spanning 1 in 200,000 to 1 in 1 million T cells. Method: immunoSEQ multiplex PCR; TCRdb's copy keeps in-frame clones and lacks some. The table records about 49,000 clones, roughly 57% of them present only once. The starting material was PBMCs, obtained after 12 months of ibrutinib treatment. This clonotype originated in a human donor with chronic lymphocytic leukemia.

The CDR3 nucleotides are TGTGCCAGCAGCGCGTTTGGGGGCAATGAGCAGTTCTTC. Translated, it gives CASSAFGGNEQFF. The gene calls are TRBV7-3 and TRBJ2-1; either TRBD1 or TRBD2 may supply D (5 bases each). Trimming took 5 bases from V and 6 from J, leaving 11 bases between them. The germline gives CDR1 SGHTA, CDR2 FQGTGA. This CDR3 has 13 amino acids.